This T cell receptor beta chain was obtained from a study of blood T cells in healthy people across ages. Study-wide context: Capture by template switching was about one barcoded beta molecule per two T cells. Study outcomes and limitations: The donors' CMV status was not determined, possibly confounding changes in expanded clonotypes.

Comment on this clonotype: Its specificity is not known.

Sample-barcoded 5' priming and a J-beta primer mix drove a second PCR of roughly 6 to 12 cycles. TCRdb called the 5' RACE reads again in MiXCR, with one record for every CDR3 protein. The sample consists of about 1.5 million distinct CDR3 sequences, approximately 38% of them appearing once. In terms of origin and age, donors were healthy Caucasian individuals from Russia aged roughly 6 to 95. Germline CDR1 and CDR2: DFQATT and SNEGSKA (reference sequence). The CDR3 sequence is 15 residues long. Trimming cost V 0 bases and J 3 bases, with 15 bases left between them. The V and J genes are TRBV20-1 and TRBJ2-7; D might be TRBD1 (5 bases). Material for sequencing was blood. The clonotype comes from a woman under 30 in good health. This chain's CDR3 is CSARDFRVSGYEQYF. The DNA for the CDR3 is TGCAGTGCTAGAGATTTCAGGGTTTCGGGCTACGAGCAGTACTTC.